The sequence of this T cell receptor (beta chain) was determined in a study of T cell responses to AZD1222 COVID-19 vaccine. General study findings and limits: None of the repertoires were sampled until the peak T cell response had passed. Spike-specific TCR breadth and depth both grew after two AZD1222 doses. Donors were chiefly white British, with a greater number of females, and clonal diversity was perhaps underestimated. Close to half of all spike-specific TCRs reportedly target regions of the variants that are unmutated.

With regard to this clone: Its matching antigen is unknown.

The assay was immunoSEQ multiplex PCR, and TCRdb's table has in-frame clones only and misses some. Among 150,000 to 200,000 clones listed, over 80% were seen once. The CDR3 totals 13 residues. Trimming took 2 bases from V and 3 from J, leaving 4 bases between them. Germline CDR1 and CDR2: MRHNA and SNTAGT. The TCR sequence derives from an adult in good health. The sequenced sample was peripheral blood, obtained on day 0 of AZD1222 vaccination. The chain recombines TRBV6-4 with TRBJ2-2, with D uncertain. The CDR3 reads CASSDRDTGELFF. The CDR3 DNA is TGTGCCAGCAGTGACAGGGACACCGGGGAGCTGTTTTTT.